This note documents a single T cell receptor (beta chain) sequence. The antigen is undetermined. Under 3 months was the duration of disease in ophthalmopathy patients, who also had a Clinical Activity Score of at least 3 and a NOSPECS grade of at least 4. An approximately 10 ml volume of fresh peripheral blood provided the PBMCs. This sample is part of a study of T cells in Graves' hyperthyroidism and ophthalmopathy. Overall study results and limits: Blood shared most expanded thyroid clonotypes above 0.001.

There were TCR beta CDR3 regions amplified from RNA transcripts. The HTBI primer set was used in a first-round RT-PCR of the TCR CDR3. TCRdb passed the multiplex PCR reads through MiXCR, listing each CDR3 protein once. In the table there are roughly 500,000 distinct CDR3 sequences, approximately 24% of which are singletons. The CDR3 covers 18 residues. V trimming: 5 bases; J trimming: 0 bases; junction bases outside the gene matches: 12. Sequencing was carried out using blood. The TCR sequence derives from a woman under 40 with Graves' ophthalmopathy. The genes are TRBV12-3 or TRBV12-4 and TRBJ1-5; 8 positions agree with TRBD1. The CDR3 bases are TGTGCCAGCAGTCATAAAGGGACAGGAGGATATAGCAATCAGCCCCAGCATTTT. Protein sequence: CASSHKGTGGYSNQPQHF.